This note documents a single T cell receptor (delta chain) sequence. Antigen unknown. The protein TCRdb gives is from a much larger clone and does not agree with this DNA's translation at residue 20, likely a read error; the protein shown here comes from the DNA. The data were taken from a study of γδ T cells in repeated Plasmodium falciparum infection. Study context: The natural-infection arm compared Malian children under seasonal malaria with matched Australian children. The study's findings and limits: Donors in Mali lived in a small rural village, largely one ethnic group. Compared with Australian children, Malian Vdelta2-negative repertoires seemed more clonal, less diverse, less shared.

Bulk repertoires came from Vgamma9/Vdelta2+ or Vdelta2-negative gammadelta T cells flow-sorted from PBMC. J gave up 1 base and V 3 bases, and 34 bases lay outside the gene matches. The CDR3 length is 26 residues. The germline V gene has CDR1 TSWWSYY and CDR2 QGS. TCRdb re-called the multiplex PCR reads using CATT. The sample holds some 51,000 delta-chain clones, 1.9% seen once. The TCR sequence derives from a pool of human donors (malaria-infected and uninfected, not separated). The sequenced material came from gamma-delta T cells from blood. The gene calls are TRDV1 and TRDJ1; 11 bases agree with TRDD3. Assignment of the J gene here rests on matching the DNA to germline, because TCRdb gives none. CDR3 sequence reads: CALGESFTFLQAPYWGIDQSTDKLIF. The CDR3 DNA sequence: TGTGCTCTTGGGGAGTCTTTTACCTTCCTACAAGCCCCATACTGGGGGATAGACCAGAGCACCGATAAACTCATCTTT.